The present entry profiles one T cell receptor (beta chain) with its context. TCRdb keeps only in-frame clones here, not all; method: immunoSEQ multiplex PCR. The sample comprises around 23,000 clones, approximately 86% of which are singletons, and over 20% rests with the top ten. The sample belongs to a study of PD-1 blockade in mismatch repair-deficient tumors. Study summary: Patients had over ten mismatch repair-deficient cancer types and were previously treated and progressing.

The CDR3 is 17 residues long. CDR1 is SGHDT, CDR2 YYEEEE, per germline. The trim removed 4 bases at V and 5 bases at J, leaving 14 bases unmatched. This clonotype was obtained from an adult with mismatch repair-deficient cancer. The input for sequencing was peripheral blood, taken 12 weeks after starting pembrolizumab. The chain combines TRBV5-6 with TRBJ1-1, with 10 bases identical to TRBD1. The CDR3 region has the DNA TGTGCCAGCAGCCTCTCGGACAGGGGGTCCGTTCGGACTGAAGCTTTCTTT. Its protein product is CASSLSDRGSVRTEAFF.